This TCR beta chain originates from a study of CD8+ T cells in alopecia areata. Once RNA had been extracted, it was reverse transcribed into cDNA to act as the sequencing template. Method: immunoSEQ multiplex PCR; TCRdb's copy keeps in-frame clones and lacks some. The table lists some 110,000 clones, 58% of them singletons. Concerning this clone: Antigen: not known.

General study findings and limits: Tofacitinib significantly lowered scalp clonality and expanded CD8+ clones among the top 100.

The CDR3 runs to 12 residues. Germline loops: CDR1 MNHEY, CDR2 SVGAGI. Trimming shortened V by 5 bases and J by 6 bases, and 9 bases separated the two germline ends. Treatment described: oral pan-JAK inhibitor, 5-10 mg twice daily. Samples from alopecia areata patients were lesional scalp punch biopsies and peripheral blood. The chain carries TRBV6-5 and TRBJ2-3; D is ambiguous. The receptor comes from a human donor with alopecia areata. Sequencing was performed on CD8+ T cells sorted from blood, taken at week 4, from a patient treated with tofacitinib. In DNA form, the CDR3 reads TGTGCCAGCAGTGGGCAGATGGATACGCAGTATTTT. Translation gives CASSGQMDTQYF.